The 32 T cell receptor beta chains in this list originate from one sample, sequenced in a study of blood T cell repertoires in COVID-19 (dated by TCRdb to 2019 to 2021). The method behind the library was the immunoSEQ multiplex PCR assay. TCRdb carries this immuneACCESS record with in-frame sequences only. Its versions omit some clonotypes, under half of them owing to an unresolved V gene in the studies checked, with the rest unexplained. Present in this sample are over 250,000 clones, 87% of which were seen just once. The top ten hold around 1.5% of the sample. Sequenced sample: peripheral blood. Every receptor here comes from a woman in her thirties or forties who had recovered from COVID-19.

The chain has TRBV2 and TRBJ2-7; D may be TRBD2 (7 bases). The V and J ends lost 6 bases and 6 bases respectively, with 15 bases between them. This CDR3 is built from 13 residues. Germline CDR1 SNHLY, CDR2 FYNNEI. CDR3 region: CASRGAGAGEQYF. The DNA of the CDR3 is TGTGCCAGCAGGGGTGCGGGGGCCGGCGAGCAGTACTTC.

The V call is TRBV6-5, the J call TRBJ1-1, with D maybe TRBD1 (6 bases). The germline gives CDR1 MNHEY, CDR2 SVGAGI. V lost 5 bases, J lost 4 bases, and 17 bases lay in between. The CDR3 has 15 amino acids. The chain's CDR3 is CASSPRGGIGTEAFF. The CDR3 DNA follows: TGTGCCAGCAGTCCAAGGGGGGGAATAGGCACTGAAGCTTTCTTT.

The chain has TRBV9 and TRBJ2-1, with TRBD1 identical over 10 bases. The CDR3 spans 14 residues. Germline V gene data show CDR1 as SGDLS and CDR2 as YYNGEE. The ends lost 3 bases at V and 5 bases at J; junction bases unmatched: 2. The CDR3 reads CASSEGQGNNEQFF. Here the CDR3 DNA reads TGTGCCAGCAGCGAGGGACAGGGGAACAATGAGCAGTTCTTC.

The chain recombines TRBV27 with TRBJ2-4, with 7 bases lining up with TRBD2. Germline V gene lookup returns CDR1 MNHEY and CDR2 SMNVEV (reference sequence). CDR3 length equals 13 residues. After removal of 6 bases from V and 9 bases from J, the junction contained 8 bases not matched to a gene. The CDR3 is CASSGGFYSIQYF. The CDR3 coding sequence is TGTGCCAGCAGCGGGGGGTTCTATAGCATTCAGTACTTC.

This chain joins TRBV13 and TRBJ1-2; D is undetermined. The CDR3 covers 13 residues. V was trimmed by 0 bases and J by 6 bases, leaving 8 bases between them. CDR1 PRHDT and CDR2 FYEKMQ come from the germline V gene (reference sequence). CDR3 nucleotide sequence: TGTGCCAGCAGCTTAGGGCCCGGGAATGGCTACACCTTC. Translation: CASSLGPGNGYTF.

The CDR3 is CASTGIDRGNQPQHF. For the CDR3, the DNA is TGTGCCAGTACAGGCATTGACAGGGGAAATCAGCCCCAGCATTTT. The chain combines TRBV19 with TRBJ1-5, with 8 bases matching TRBD1. The junction had 9 bases not matched to a gene; V was cut back by 7 bases and J by 4 bases. The CDR3 loop spans 15 amino acids. Germline-derived CDR1 and CDR2 are LNHDA and SQIVND (reference sequence). Full variable domain (remainder filled in from reference TRBV19 and TRBJ1-5): DGGITQSPKYLFRKEGQNVTLSCEQNLNHDAMYWYRQDPGQGLRLIYYSQIVNDFQKGDIAEGYSVSREKKESFPLTVTSAQKNPTAFYLCASTGIDRGNQPQHFGDGTRLSIL.

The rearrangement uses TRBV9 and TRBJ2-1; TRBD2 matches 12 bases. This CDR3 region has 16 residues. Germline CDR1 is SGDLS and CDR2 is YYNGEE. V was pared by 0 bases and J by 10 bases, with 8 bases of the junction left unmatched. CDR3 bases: TGTGCCAGCAGCGTAGGGGTGACTAGCGGGGGAAGGGAGCAGTTCTTC. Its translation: CASSVGVTSGGREQFF.

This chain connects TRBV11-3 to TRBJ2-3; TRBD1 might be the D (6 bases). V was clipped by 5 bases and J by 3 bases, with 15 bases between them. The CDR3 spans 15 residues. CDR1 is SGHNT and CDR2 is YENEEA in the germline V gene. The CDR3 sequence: CASSPQGTLTDTQYF. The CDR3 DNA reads TGTGCCAGCAGCCCACAGGGTACATTGACAGATACGCAGTATTTT. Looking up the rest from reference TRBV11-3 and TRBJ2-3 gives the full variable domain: EAGVVQSPRYKIIEKKQPVAFWCNPISGHNTLYWYLQNLGQGPELLIRYENEEAVDDSQLPKDRFSAERLKGVDSTLKIQPAELGDSAVYLCASSPQGTLTDTQYFGPGTRLTVL.

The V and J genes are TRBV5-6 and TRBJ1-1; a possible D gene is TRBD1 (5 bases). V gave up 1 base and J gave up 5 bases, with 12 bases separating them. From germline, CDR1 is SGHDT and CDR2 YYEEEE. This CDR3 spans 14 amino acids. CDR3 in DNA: TGTGCCAGCAGCTTGACAGGCGGTGGAACTGAAGCTTTCTTT. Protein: CASSLTGGGTEAFF.

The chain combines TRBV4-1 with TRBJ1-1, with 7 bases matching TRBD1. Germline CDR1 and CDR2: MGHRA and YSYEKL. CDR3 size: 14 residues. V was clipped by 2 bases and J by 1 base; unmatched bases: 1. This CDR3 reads CASSQRQGNTEAFF. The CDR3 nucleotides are TGCGCCAGCAGCCAACGACAGGGGAACACTGAAGCTTTCTTT.

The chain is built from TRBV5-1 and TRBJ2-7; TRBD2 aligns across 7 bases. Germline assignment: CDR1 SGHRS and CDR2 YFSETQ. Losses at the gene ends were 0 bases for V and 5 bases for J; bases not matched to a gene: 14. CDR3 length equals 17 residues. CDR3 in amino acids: CASSLGLAGSVNHEQYF. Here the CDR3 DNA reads TGCGCCAGCAGCTTGGGACTAGCAGGATCTGTTAACCACGAGCAGTACTTC. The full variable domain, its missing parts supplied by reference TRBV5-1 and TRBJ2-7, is KAGVTQTPRYLIKTRGQQVTLSCSPISGHRSVSWYQQTPGQGLQFLFEYFSETQRNKGNFPGRFSGRQFSNSRSEMNVSTLELGDSALYLCASSLGLAGSVNHEQYFGPGTRLTVT.

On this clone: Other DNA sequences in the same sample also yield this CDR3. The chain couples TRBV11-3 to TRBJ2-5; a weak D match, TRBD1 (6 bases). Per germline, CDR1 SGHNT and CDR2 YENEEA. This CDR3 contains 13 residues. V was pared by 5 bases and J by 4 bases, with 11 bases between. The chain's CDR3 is CASSLDSLETQYF. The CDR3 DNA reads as TGTGCCAGCAGCCTGGACAGCCTAGAGACCCAGTACTTC.

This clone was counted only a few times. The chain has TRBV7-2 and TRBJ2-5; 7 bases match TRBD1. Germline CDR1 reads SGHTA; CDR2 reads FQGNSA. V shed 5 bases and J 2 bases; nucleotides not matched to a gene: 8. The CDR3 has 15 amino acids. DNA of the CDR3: TGTGCCAGCAGCCCGGGGACAGCCATACAAGAGACCCAGTACTTC. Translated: CASSPGTAIQETQYF.

In DNA, the CDR3 is TGTGCCACCAGCAGAGGTGGACTAGCGGGGGGCGAGACCCAGTACTTC. It yields the protein CATSRGGLAGGETQYF. The chain couples TRBV15 to TRBJ2-5; 14 nucleotides agree with TRBD2. This CDR3 is 16 amino acids long. V trimming: 1 base; J trimming: 5 bases; junction bases outside the gene matches: 3. Germline V gives CDR1 LNHNV, CDR2 YYDKDF (reference sequence).

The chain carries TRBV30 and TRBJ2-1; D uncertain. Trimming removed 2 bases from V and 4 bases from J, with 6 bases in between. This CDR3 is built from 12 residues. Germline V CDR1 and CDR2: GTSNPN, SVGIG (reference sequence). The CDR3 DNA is TGTGCCTGGAGTATGCAGTACAATGAGCAGTTCTTC. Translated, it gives CAWSMQYNEQFF.

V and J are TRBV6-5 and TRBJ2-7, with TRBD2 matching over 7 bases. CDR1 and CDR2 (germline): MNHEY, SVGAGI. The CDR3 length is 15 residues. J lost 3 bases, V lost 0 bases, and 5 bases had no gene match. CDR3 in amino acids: CASSYSIGGNYEQYF. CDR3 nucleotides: TGTGCCAGCAGTTACTCGATCGGGGGGAACTACGAGCAGTACTTC.

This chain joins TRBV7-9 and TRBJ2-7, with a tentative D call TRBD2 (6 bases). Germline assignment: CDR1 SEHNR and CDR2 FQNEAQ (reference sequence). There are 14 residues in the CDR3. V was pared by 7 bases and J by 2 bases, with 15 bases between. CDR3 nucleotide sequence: TGTGCCAGCACCCCCCGGGACTGGCCCTACGAGCAGTACTTC. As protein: CASTPRDWPYEQYF.

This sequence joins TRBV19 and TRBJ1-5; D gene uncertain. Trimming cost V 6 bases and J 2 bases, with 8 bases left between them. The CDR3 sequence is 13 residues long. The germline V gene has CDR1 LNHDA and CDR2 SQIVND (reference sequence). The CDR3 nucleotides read TGTGCCAGTAGGTTGAGGGGCAATCAGCCCCAGCATTTT. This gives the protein CASRLRGNQPQHF.

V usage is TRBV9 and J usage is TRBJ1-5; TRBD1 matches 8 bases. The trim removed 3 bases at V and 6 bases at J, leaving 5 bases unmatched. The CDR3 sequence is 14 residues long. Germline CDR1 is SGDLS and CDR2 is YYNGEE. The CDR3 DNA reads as TGTGCCAGCAGCGCGACAGGGGCCACTCAGCCCCAGCATTTT. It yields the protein CASSATGATQPQHF.

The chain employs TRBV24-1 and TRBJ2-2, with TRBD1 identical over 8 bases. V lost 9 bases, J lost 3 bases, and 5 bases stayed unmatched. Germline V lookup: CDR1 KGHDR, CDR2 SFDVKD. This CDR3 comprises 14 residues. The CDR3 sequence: CATQGASDTGELFF. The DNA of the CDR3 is TGTGCCACCCAGGGGGCCTCGGACACCGGGGAGCTGTTTTTT.

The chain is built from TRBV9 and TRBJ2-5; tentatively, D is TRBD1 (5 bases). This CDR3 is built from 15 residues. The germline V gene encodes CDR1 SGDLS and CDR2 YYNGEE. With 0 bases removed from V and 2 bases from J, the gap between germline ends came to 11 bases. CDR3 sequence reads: CASSVGTPIQETQYF. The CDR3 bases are TGTGCCAGCAGCGTAGGGACACCAATTCAAGAGACCCAGTACTTC.

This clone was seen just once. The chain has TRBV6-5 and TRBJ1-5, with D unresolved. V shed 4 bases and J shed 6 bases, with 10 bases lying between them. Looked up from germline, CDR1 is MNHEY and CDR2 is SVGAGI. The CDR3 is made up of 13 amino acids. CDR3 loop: CASSSGRGQPQHF. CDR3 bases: TGTGCCAGCAGTTCCGGTCGGGGTCAGCCCCAGCATTTT.

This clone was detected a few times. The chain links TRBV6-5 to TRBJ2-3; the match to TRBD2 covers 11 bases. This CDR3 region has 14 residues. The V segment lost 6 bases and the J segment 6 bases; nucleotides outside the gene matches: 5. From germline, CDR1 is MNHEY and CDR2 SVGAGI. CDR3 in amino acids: CASSLLAGADTQYF. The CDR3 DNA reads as TGTGCCAGCAGCCTACTAGCGGGGGCTGATACGCAGTATTTT.

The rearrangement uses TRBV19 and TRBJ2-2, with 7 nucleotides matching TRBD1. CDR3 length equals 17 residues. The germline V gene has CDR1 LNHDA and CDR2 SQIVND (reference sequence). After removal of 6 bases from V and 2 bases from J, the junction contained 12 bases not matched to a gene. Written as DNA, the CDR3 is TGTGCCAGTAGAAAATCACCCACAGGGGCCAACACCGGGGAGCTGTTTTTT. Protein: CASRKSPTGANTGELFF.

CDR3 coding DNA: TGTGCCAGCAGTCCGGGGACAGGGGCCACTGAAGCTTTCTTT. Encoded protein: CASSPGTGATEAFF. This chain connects TRBV6-5 to TRBJ1-1; 10 bases are a match to TRBD1. After removal of 5 bases from V and 4 bases from J, the junction contained 4 bases not matched to a gene. The CDR3 runs 14 residues. In germline, CDR1 is MNHEY, CDR2 SVGAGI.

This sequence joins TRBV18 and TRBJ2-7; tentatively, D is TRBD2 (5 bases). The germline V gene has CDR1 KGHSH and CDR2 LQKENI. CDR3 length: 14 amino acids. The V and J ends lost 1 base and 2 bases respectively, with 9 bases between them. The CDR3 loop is CASSPRVEAYEQYF. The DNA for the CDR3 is TGTGCCAGCTCACCACGGGTGGAGGCCTACGAGCAGTACTTC.

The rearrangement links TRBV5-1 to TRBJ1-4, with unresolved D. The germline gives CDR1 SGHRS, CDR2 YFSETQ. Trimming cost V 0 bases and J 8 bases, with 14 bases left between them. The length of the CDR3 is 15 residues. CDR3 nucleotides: TGCGCCAGCAGCTTGGCGTCGCGGCCGGGGGAAAAACTGTTTTTT. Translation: CASSLASRPGEKLFF.

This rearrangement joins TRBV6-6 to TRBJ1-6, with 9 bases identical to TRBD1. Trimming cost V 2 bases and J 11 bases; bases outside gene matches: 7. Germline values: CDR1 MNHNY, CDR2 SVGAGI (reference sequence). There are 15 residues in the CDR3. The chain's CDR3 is CASSYGDREVAPLHF. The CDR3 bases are TGTGCCAGCAGTTACGGGGACAGGGAAGTTGCACCCCTCCACTTT.

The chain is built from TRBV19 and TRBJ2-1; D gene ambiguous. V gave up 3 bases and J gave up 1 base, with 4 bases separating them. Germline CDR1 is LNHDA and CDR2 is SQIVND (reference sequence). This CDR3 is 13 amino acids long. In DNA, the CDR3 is TGTGCCAGTAGTATGGAGTCCTACAATGAGCAGTTCTTC. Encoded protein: CASSMESYNEQFF.

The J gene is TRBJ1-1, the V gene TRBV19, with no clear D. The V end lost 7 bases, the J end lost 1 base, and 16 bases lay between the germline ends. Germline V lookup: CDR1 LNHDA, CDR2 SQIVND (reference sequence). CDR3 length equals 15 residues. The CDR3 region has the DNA TGTGCCAGTACCGACCCGTGGGAGGCGAACACTGAAGCTTTCTTT. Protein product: CASTDPWEANTEAFF.

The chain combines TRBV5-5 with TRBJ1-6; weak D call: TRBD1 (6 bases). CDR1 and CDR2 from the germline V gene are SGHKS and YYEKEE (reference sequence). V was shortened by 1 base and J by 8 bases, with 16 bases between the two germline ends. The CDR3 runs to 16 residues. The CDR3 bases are TGTGCCAGCAGCTTGTTCAGGGGCCGCGGGTATTCACCCCTCCACTTT. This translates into CASSLFRGRGYSPLHF.

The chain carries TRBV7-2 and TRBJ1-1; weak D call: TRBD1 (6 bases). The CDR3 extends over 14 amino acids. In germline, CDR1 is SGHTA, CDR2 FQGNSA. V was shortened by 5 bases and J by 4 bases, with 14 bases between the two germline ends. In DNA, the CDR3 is TGTGCCAGCAGCGAGGGGGGGTATTCCACTGAAGCTTTCTTT. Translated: CASSEGGYSTEAFF.